This TCR beta chain was profiled in a study of molecular identifiers for immune sequencing clone quantification. Broader study findings: Among over 950,000 naive cells, as was reported, spiked Jurkat TCR RNA from one cell was detectable.

Each CDR3 protein gets one entry after TCRdb re-called the PCR reads with MiXCR. The sample lists approximately 500,000 distinct CDR3 sequences; about 25% were seen once. It was from around 20,000 to 990,000 sorted cells, with 10%, 30% or 50% RNA, that naive CD8 libraries came. When naive CD8 T cells were sorted, they were gated as CD8+CD4-CCR7+CD45RA+. A word on this clonotype: Its antigen is currently unknown. This may be a read error, as it is one base from a much larger clone.

Trimming removed 6 bases from V and 5 bases from J, with 17 bases in between. The CDR3 length is 13 residues. The germline CDR1 and CDR2 sequences are DFQATT and SNEGSKA (reference sequence). Sequences were obtained from naive CD8+ T cells from blood, with Jurkat cell RNA spiked in. Subset in this sample: FACS-sorted CD8+CD4-CCR7+CD45RA+ naive T cells. The source of this sequence is a human donor in good health. Some libraries in this study had Jurkat cell RNA spiked in. The J gene is TRBJ2-7, the V gene TRBV20-1; D gene uncertain. The CDR3 here is CSANEGTTHEQYF. DNA of the CDR3: TGCAGTGCAAATGAAGGAACTACCCACGAGCAGTACTTC.